One and the same sample provided the 27 T cell receptor beta chains below, sequenced in a study of cytomegalovirus exposure and HLA in healthy donors. It was with 60 Vbeta and 13 Jbeta primers that the PCR ran. Clones were read by immunoSEQ multiplex PCR, and TCRdb kept only the in-frame ones, dropping some. The sample consists of 150,000 to 200,000 clones, about 81% of them appearing once. Sequencing input: PBMCs. These receptors were taken from a woman younger than 35 in good health and CMV-seropositive.

Comments on this clone: This sample also contains other DNA sequences that code for the same CDR3. This chain uses TRBV6-5 with TRBJ1-4; D is unclear. With 0 bases removed from V and 5 bases from J, the gap between germline ends came to 13 bases. The CDR3 extends over 16 amino acids. In germline, CDR1 is MNHEY, CDR2 SVGAGI. In DNA form, the CDR3 reads TGTGCCAGCAGTTACTCGAGGGCCATTGCGAATGAAAAACTGTTTTTT. Protein sequence: CASSYSRAIANEKLFF.

V is TRBV9 and J is TRBJ2-5; a weak D match, TRBD2 (5 bases). The CDR3 runs to 14 residues. CDR1 and CDR2 from the germline V gene are SGDLS and YYNGEE. Trimming took off 0 bases at V and 7 bases at J, with 13 bases between the two ends. The CDR3: CASSVVEEMGTQYF. For the CDR3, the DNA is TGTGCCAGCAGCGTAGTGGAGGAAATGGGGACCCAGTACTTC.

This clone came up once. This chain uses TRBV9 with TRBJ1-1, with D uncertain. The V gene's germline CDR1 is SGDLS and CDR2 YYNGEE. CDR3 size: 13 residues. V was shortened by 6 bases and J by 5 bases, with 14 bases between the two germline ends. Here the CDR3 reads CASTPVGETEAFF. CDR3 coding DNA: TGTGCCAGCACACCGGTTGGAGAAACTGAAGCTTTCTTT. Filled out from reference TRBV9 and TRBJ1-1, the complete variable domain reads DSGVTQTPKHLITATGQRVTLRCSPRSGDLSVYWYQQSLDQGLQFLIQYYNGEERAKGNILERFSAQQFPDLHSELNLSSLELGDSALYFCASTPVGETEAFFGQGTRLTVV.

The chain carries TRBV5-1 and TRBJ2-5; tentatively, D is TRBD2 (6 bases). Germline values: CDR1 SGHRS, CDR2 YFSETQ. This CDR3 is built from 16 residues. Trimming cost V 2 bases and J 9 bases, with 23 bases left between them. In DNA form, the CDR3 reads TGCGCCAGCAGCTTAACAACCGGGACTGGAAATGGGGCCCAGTACTTC. Amino acids: CASSLTTGTGNGAQYF.

The chain joins TRBV7-2 to TRBJ1-4, with 7 bases lining up with TRBD1. With V trimmed by 7 bases and J by 1 base, 9 bases remained unmatched. This CDR3 spans 16 amino acids. Germline V lookup: CDR1 SGHTA, CDR2 FQGNSA. The CDR3 spells CASTFGTVRTNEKLFF. The CDR3 coding sequence is TGTGCCAGCACGTTTGGGACAGTACGAACTAATGAAAAACTGTTTTTT.

This chain uses TRBV6-1 with TRBJ1-5, with 8 bases that match TRBD1. V shed 4 bases and J 0 bases; nucleotides not matched to a gene: 5. Germline V gene lookup returns CDR1 MNHNS and CDR2 SASEGT. This CDR3 comprises 16 residues. The CDR3 nucleotides read TGTGCCAGCAGTGGAAGGACAGGGAATAGCAATCAGCCCCAGCATTTT. Protein product: CASSGRTGNSNQPQHF.

This clone was counted a single time. The CDR3 bases are TGTGCCTGGTCTAGCGGGGGGGTTACCGGGGAGCTGTTTTTT. Residues: CAWSSGGVTGELFF. This chain joins TRBV30 and TRBJ2-2; 12 bases are shared with TRBD2. CDR1 and CDR2 from the germline V gene are GTSNPN and SVGIG (reference sequence). With V trimmed by 5 bases and J by 5 bases, 3 bases remained unmatched. CDR3 length: 14 amino acids.

The sample holds a few counts of this clone. The chain links TRBV9 to TRBJ2-1; 10 bases are a match to TRBD2. Germline CDR1 SGDLS, CDR2 YYNGEE. The CDR3 has 17 residues. Trimming took 0 bases from V and 4 from J; bases not matched to a gene: 7. The CDR3: CASSVAAGGNLYNEQFF. For the CDR3, the DNA is TGTGCCAGCAGCGTAGCAGCGGGGGGGAATCTGTACAATGAGCAGTTCTTC.

This clone occurred a few times. This rearrangement joins TRBV5-4 to TRBJ2-3, with D unclear. CDR3 size: 16 residues. The germline V gene encodes CDR1 SGHNT and CDR2 YYREEE (reference sequence). The germline V and J ends were trimmed by 1 base and 0 bases, with 12 bases remaining between them. The CDR3 loop reads CASSLRESTSTDTQYF. The CDR3 nucleotides are TGTGCCAGCAGCTTGCGTGAATCGACTAGCACAGATACGCAGTATTTT.

The chain is built from TRBV11-1 and TRBJ2-5, with D possibly TRBD2 on 6 matching bases. V was pared by 4 bases and J by 4 bases, with 10 bases between. Germline loops: CDR1 SGHAT, CDR2 FQDESV (reference sequence). The CDR3 runs 13 residues. CDR3 in DNA: TGTGCCAGCAGCTGGCAGGAGGGAGAGACCCAGTACTTC. This gives the protein CASSWQEGETQYF.

This chain uses TRBV28 with TRBJ2-5; D may be TRBD2 (7 bases). The V and J ends lost 2 bases and 13 bases respectively, with 14 bases between them. Germline CDR1 is MDHEN and CDR2 is SYDVKM. This CDR3 is built from 12 residues. The CDR3 loop is CASSLTGRVWYF. The CDR3 bases are TGTGCCAGCAGTTTAACAGGGAGGGTTTGGTACTTC.

The chain joins TRBV25-1 to TRBJ1-6; TRBD1 is a possible D gene (6 bases). Trimming shortened V by 3 bases and J by 7 bases, and 13 bases separated the two germline ends. CDR1 and CDR2 from the germline V gene are MGHDK and SYGVNS. The CDR3 extends over 15 amino acids. CDR3: CASSDIRTVNSPLHF. CDR3 nucleotide sequence: TGTGCCAGCAGTGATATCAGGACAGTAAATTCACCCCTCCACTTT.

V usage is TRBV27 and J usage is TRBJ2-7; no clear D gene. V dropped 4 bases and J dropped 3 bases, with 10 bases sitting between them. The V gene's germline CDR1 is MNHEY and CDR2 SMNVEV (reference sequence). The CDR3 sequence is 13 residues long. Here the CDR3 reads CASSYQASYEQYF. The CDR3 coding sequence is TGTGCCAGCAGTTACCAGGCGAGCTACGAGCAGTACTTC.

On this clone: At the DNA level, this CDR3 is encoded by other sequences in the same sample as well. The V call is TRBV2, the J call TRBJ2-7; D not certain. Trimming shortened V by 1 base and J by 2 bases, and 9 bases separated the two germline ends. The CDR3 consists of 14 residues. The V gene's germline CDR1 is SNHLY and CDR2 FYNNEI. The CDR3, as DNA: TGTGCCAGCAGTGAAGTACGGTTTACCTACGAGCAGTACTTC. Its translation: CASSEVRFTYEQYF.

Written as DNA, the CDR3 is TGTGCCAGCAGTTACTCGGTTTTGGGGGCCGCAGATACGCAGTATTTT. Residues: CASSYSVLGAADTQYF. The V and J genes are TRBV6-6 and TRBJ2-3, with TRBD1 as a possible D gene (6 bases). This CDR3 has 16 amino acids. Germline values: CDR1 MNHNY, CDR2 SVGAGI (reference sequence). Between the trimmed V and J ends, which lost 0 bases and 4 bases, there was a span of 14 bases.

This clone came up a few times. The chain employs TRBV10-3 and TRBJ1-5, with D possibly being TRBD1 (5 bases). The V gene's germline CDR1 is ENHRY and CDR2 SYGVKD. Trimming took off 3 bases at V and 6 bases at J, with 12 bases between the two ends. The CDR3 sequence is 14 residues long. The CDR3 DNA is TGTGCCATCAGTGAAGGAGGGGTTGGTCAGCCCCAGCATTTT. Translated: CAISEGGVGQPQHF.

In this sample, this clone turned up a few times. The V call is TRBV6-1, the J call TRBJ2-7, with 8 bases matching TRBD2. The CDR3 runs 15 residues. CDR1 is MNHNS and CDR2 is SASEGT in the germline V gene. Germline trimming cut 1 base from V and 3 bases from J; bases unmatched to any gene: 5. The CDR3 loop reads CASSEVAGGGYEQYF. Written as DNA, the CDR3 is TGTGCCAGCAGTGAAGTGGCGGGGGGCGGCTACGAGCAGTACTTC.

This clone was observed a few times. The chain employs TRBV9 and TRBJ2-1, with 7 positions matching TRBD1. This CDR3 contains 16 residues. V was clipped by 2 bases and J by 9 bases; unmatched bases: 14. Germline V CDR1 and CDR2: SGDLS, YYNGEE. CDR3 coding DNA: TGTGCCAGCAGCGTTATGACGACAGGGAGAGGGGGTGAGCAGTTCTTC. As protein: CASSVMTTGRGGEQFF. Drawing the rest from reference TRBV9 and TRBJ2-1, the complete variable domain is DSGVTQTPKHLITATGQRVTLRCSPRSGDLSVYWYQQSLDQGLQFLIQYYNGEERAKGNILERFSAQQFPDLHSELNLSSLELGDSALYFCASSVMTTGRGGEQFFGPGTRLTVL.

The chain links TRBV4-2 to TRBJ1-3; no reliable D call. Germline CDR1 is LGHNA and CDR2 is YNFKEQ. The V end lost 0 bases, the J end lost 0 bases, and 9 bases lay between the germline ends. This CDR3 spans 16 amino acids. CDR3 protein: CASSQDAAASGNTIYF. The CDR3 DNA reads as TGTGCCAGCAGCCAAGACGCGGCGGCCTCTGGAAACACCATATATTTT.

The chain carries TRBV19 and TRBJ2-2; 8 bases align to TRBD1. This CDR3 region has 17 residues. Germline V lookup: CDR1 LNHDA, CDR2 SQIVND (reference sequence). Trimming took 2 bases from V and 6 from J; bases not matched to a gene: 11. CDR3 in DNA: TGTGCCAGTAGTATAATCGCGGTGACAGGGGTTCCCGGGGAGCTGTTTTTT. The encoded protein is CASSIIAVTGVPGELFF.

The chain joins TRBV11-2 to TRBJ2-3, with TRBD2 as a possible D gene (6 bases). This CDR3 has 15 residues. V was clipped by 4 bases and J by 1 base, with 12 bases between them. CDR1 SGHAT and CDR2 FQNNGV come from the germline V gene. The CDR3 sequence: CASSSLRRGTDTQYF. For the CDR3, the DNA is TGTGCCAGCAGCTCCCTCAGGAGGGGCACAGATACGCAGTATTTT.

This clone was counted a few times. The chain recombines TRBV2 with TRBJ1-6; D is unclear. Germline CDR1 reads SNHLY; CDR2 reads FYNNEI. Trimming shortened V by 6 bases and J by 8 bases, and 11 bases separated the two germline ends. The length of the CDR3 is 13 residues. Here the CDR3 DNA reads TGTGCCAGCAGCGCGAATAGTTATTCACCCCTCCACTTT. The encoded protein is CASSANSYSPLHF.

The J gene is TRBJ2-5, the V gene TRBV6-4; a weak D match, TRBD2 (5 bases). This CDR3 contains 13 residues. Trimming left V 6 bases short and J 2 bases short, with 10 bases between. The germline gives CDR1 MRHNA, CDR2 SNTAGT. The CDR3 nucleotides are TGTGCCAGCAGGGCCGGGGTTCAAGAGACCCAGTACTTC. It is translated as CASRAGVQETQYF.

The chain carries TRBV4-3 and TRBJ1-4, with 7 bases matching TRBD1. V gave up 1 base and J gave up 2 bases; unmatched junction bases: 1. This CDR3 comprises 15 residues. Germline CDR1 is LGHNA and CDR2 is YSLEER. The CDR3 nucleotides read TGCGCCAGCAGCCAAGCGACAGGGACTAATGAAAAACTGTTTTTT. Its translation is CASSQATGTNEKLFF.

V is TRBV27 and J is TRBJ1-4, with 7 nucleotides matching TRBD1. CDR3 length: 17 amino acids. J lost 5 bases, V lost 4 bases, and 13 bases had no gene match. The germline V gene has CDR1 MNHEY and CDR2 SMNVEV (reference sequence). The CDR3 nucleotides read TGTGCCAGCAGTTCTAGGGGGCGCGGAGCCCTAAATGAAAAACTGTTTTTT. This gives the protein CASSSRGRGALNEKLFF.

The chain couples TRBV7-2 to TRBJ2-5, with a weak D call TRBD2 (6 bases). V was cut by 4 bases and J by 1 base, with 16 bases left in between. The germline gives CDR1 SGHTA, CDR2 FQGNSA. The CDR3 consists of 16 residues. For the CDR3, the DNA is TGTGCCAGCAGCTCCCACCTACTGACTAGCCAAGAGACCCAGTACTTC. Residues: CASSSHLLTSQETQYF.

The rearrangement joins TRBV5-1 to TRBJ1-2; D is perhaps TRBD1 (5 bases). Trimming shortened V by 4 bases and J by 7 bases, and 14 bases separated the two germline ends. This CDR3 comprises 13 residues. Germline V gives CDR1 SGHRS, CDR2 YFSETQ. In DNA, the CDR3 is TGCGCCAGCAGCACGGACATTCGGGCTGGCTACACCTTC. Translating gives CASSTDIRAGYTF.